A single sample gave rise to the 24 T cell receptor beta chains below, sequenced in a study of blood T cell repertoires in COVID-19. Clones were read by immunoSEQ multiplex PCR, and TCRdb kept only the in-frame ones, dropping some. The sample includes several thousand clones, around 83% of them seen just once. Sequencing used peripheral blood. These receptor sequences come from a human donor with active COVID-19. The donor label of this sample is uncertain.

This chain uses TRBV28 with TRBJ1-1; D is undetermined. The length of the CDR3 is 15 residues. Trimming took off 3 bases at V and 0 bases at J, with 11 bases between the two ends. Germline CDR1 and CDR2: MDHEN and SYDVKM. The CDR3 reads CASSFDGELNTEAFF. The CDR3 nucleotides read TGTGCCAGCAGTTTCGACGGGGAACTGAACACTGAAGCTTTCTTT.

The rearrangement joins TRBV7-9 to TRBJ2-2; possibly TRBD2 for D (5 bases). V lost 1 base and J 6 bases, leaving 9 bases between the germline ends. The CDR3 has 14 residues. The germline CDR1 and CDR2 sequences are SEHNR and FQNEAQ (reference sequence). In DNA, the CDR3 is TGTGCCAGCAGCTTAGTCCGGGGTCCCGGGGAGCTGTTTTTT. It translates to CASSLVRGPGELFF.

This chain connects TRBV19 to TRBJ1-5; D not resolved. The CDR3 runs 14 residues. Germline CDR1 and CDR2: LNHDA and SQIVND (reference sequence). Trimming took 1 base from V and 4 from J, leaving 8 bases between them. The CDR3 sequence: CASSIGGSNQPQHF. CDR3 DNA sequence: TGTGCCAGTAGTATAGGAGGGTCAAATCAGCCCCAGCATTTT.

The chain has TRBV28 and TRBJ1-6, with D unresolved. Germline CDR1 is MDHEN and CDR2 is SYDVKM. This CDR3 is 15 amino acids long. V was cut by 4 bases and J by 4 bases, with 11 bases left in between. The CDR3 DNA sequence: TGTGCCAGCAGTTGGTACAGTGGGTATAATTCACCCCTCCACTTT. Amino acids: CASSWYSGYNSPLHF.

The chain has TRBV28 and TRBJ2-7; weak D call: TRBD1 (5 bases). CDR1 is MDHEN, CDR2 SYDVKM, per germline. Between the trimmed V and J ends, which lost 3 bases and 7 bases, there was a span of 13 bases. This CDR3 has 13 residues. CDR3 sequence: CASSFVRGTEQYF. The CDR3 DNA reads TGTGCCAGCAGTTTCGTAAGGGGAACTGAGCAGTACTTC.

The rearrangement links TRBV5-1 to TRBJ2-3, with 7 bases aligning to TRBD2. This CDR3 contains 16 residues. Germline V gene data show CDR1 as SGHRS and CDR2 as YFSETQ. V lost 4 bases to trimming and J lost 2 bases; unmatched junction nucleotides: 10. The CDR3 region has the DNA TGCGCCAGCAGCCCTGGTACCGGACTAGTCACAGATACGCAGTATTTT. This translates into CASSPGTGLVTDTQYF. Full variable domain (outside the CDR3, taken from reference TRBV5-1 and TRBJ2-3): KAGVTQTPRYLIKTRGQQVTLSCSPISGHRSVSWYQQTPGQGLQFLFEYFSETQRNKGNFPGRFSGRQFSNSRSEMNVSTLELGDSALYLCASSPGTGLVTDTQYFGPGTRLTVL.

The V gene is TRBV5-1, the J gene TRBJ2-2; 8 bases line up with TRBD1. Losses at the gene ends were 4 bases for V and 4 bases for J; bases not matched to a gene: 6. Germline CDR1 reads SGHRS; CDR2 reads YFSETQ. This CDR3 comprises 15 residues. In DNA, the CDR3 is TGCGCCAGCAGCCTAGGACAGGGCTCCACCGGGGAGCTGTTTTTT. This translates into CASSLGQGSTGELFF. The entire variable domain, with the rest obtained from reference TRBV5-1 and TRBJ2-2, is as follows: KAGVTQTPRYLIKTRGQQVTLSCSPISGHRSVSWYQQTPGQGLQFLFEYFSETQRNKGNFPGRFSGRQFSNSRSEMNVSTLELGDSALYLCASSLGQGSTGELFFGEGSRLTVL.

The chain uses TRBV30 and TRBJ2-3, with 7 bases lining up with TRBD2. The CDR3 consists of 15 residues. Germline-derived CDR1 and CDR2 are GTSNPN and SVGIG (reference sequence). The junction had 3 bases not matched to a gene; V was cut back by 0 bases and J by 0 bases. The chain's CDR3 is CAWSVGRTSTDTQYF. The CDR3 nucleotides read TGTGCCTGGAGTGTCGGGAGGACTAGCACAGATACGCAGTATTTT.

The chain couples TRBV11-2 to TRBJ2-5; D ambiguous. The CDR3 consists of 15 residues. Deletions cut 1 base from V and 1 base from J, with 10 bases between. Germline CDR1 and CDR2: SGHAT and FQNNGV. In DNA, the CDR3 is TGTGCCAGCAGCTTAGTGGTCGGTCTCCAAGAGACCCAGTACTTC. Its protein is CASSLVVGLQETQYF.

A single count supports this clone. CDR3 nucleotides: TGTGCCAGCTCACCCGCCGGAGGCTACAATGAGCAGTTCTTC. This sequence encodes CASSPAGGYNEQFF. The rearrangement uses TRBV18 and TRBJ2-1; TRBD2 is a possible D gene (5 bases). Trimming left V 3 bases short and J 3 bases short, with 9 bases between. The CDR3 contains 14 residues. The germline CDR1 and CDR2 sequences are KGHSH and LQKENI.

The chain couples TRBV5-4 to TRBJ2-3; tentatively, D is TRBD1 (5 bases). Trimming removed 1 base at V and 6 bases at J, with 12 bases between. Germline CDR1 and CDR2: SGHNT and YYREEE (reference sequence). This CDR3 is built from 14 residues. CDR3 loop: CASSLSPDMDTQYF. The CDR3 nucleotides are TGTGCCAGCAGCTTGAGCCCGGACATGGATACGCAGTATTTT.

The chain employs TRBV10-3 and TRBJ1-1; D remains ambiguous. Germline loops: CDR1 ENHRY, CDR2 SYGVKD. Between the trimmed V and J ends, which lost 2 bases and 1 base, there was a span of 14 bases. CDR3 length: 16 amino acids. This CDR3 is CAISETPGIENTEAFF. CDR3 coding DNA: TGTGCCATCAGTGAGACCCCCGGTATTGAGAACACTGAAGCTTTCTTT.

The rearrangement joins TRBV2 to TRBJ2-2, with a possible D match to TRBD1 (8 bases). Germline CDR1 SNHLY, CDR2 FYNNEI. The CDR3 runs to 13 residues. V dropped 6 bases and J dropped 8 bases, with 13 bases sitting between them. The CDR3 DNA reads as TGTGCCAGCAGAGGACAGGGAGGGGGGGAGCTGTTTTTT. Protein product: CASRGQGGGELFF.

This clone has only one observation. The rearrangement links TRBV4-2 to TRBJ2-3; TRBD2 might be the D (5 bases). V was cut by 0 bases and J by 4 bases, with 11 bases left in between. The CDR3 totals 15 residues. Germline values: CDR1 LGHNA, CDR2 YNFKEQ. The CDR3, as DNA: TGTGCCAGCAGCCAAGATCGCGGGTTGGCAGATACGCAGTATTTT. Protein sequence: CASSQDRGLADTQYF.

CDR3 bases: TGTGCCATCAGTGTACAGGGGGGGAACACTGAAGCTTTCTTT. It translates to CAISVQGGNTEAFF. The rearrangement links TRBV10-3 to TRBJ1-1; 8 bases match TRBD1. Losses at the gene ends were 4 bases for V and 1 base for J; bases not matched to a gene: 2. The CDR3 has 14 amino acids. CDR1 ENHRY and CDR2 SYGVKD come from the germline V gene.

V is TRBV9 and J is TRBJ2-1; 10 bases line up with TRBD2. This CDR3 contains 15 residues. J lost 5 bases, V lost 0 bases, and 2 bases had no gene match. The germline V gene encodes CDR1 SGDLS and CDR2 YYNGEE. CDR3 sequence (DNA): TGTGCCAGCAGCGTAGTTAGCGGGGGGAACAATGAGCAGTTCTTC. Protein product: CASSVVSGGNNEQFF. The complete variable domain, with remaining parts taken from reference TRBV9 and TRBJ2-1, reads DSGVTQTPKHLITATGQRVTLRCSPRSGDLSVYWYQQSLDQGLQFLIQYYNGEERAKGNILERFSAQQFPDLHSELNLSSLELGDSALYFCASSVVSGGNNEQFFGPGTRLTVL.

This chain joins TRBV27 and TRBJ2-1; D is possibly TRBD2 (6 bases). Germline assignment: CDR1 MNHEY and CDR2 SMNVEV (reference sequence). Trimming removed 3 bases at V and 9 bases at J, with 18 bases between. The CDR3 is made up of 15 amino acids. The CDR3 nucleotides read TGTGCCAGCAGTTTCATCCGGGAGAGCGTTGGTGAGCAGTTCTTC. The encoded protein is CASSFIRESVGEQFF.

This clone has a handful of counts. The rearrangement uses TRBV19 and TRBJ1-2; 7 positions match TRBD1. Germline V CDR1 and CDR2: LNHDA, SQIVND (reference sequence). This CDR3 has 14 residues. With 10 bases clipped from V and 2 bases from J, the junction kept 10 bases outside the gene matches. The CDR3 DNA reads TGTGCCACTAACCCGAGGGGACAGAACTATGGCTACACCTTC. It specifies CATNPRGQNYGYTF.

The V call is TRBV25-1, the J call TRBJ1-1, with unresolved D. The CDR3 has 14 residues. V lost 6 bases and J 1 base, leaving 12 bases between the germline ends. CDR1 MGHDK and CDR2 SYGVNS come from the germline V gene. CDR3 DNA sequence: TGTGCCAGCAGGACCCTCCTAGAGAACACTGAAGCTTTCTTT. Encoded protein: CASRTLLENTEAFF.

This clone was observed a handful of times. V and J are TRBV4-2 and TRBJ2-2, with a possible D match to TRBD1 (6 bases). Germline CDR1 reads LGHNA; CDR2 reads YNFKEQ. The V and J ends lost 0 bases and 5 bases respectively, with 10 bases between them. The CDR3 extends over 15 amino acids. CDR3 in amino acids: CASSQDVQGTGELFF. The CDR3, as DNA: TGTGCCAGCAGCCAAGACGTACAGGGAACCGGGGAGCTGTTTTTT.

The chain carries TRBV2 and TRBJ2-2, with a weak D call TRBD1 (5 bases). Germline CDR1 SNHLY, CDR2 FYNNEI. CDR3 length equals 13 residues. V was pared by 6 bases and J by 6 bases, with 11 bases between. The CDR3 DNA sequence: TGTGCCAGCAGAAGACAGTTTGCCGGGGAGCTGTTTTTT. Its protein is CASRRQFAGELFF.

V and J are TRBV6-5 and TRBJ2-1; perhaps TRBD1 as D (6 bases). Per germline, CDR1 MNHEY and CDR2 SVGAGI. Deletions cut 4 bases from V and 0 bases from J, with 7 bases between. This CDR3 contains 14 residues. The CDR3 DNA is TGTGCCAGCAGTTGGGACATCTCCTACAATGAGCAGTTCTTC. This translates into CASSWDISYNEQFF.

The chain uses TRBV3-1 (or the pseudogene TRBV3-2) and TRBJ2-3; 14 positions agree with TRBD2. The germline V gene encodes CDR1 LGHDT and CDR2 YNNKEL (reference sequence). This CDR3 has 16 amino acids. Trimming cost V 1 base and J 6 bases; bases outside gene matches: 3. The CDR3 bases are TGTGCCAGCAGCCAAGGGACTAGCGGGAGGATGGATACGCAGTATTTT. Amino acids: CASSQGTSGRMDTQYF.

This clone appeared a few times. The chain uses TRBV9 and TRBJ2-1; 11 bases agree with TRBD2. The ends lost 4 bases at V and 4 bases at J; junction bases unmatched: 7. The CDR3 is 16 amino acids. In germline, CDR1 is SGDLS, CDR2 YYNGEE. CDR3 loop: CASSPPTSGGYNEQFF. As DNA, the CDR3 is TGTGCCAGCAGCCCCCCCACTAGCGGGGGTTACAATGAGCAGTTCTTC.